Presented here are 8 T cell receptor beta chains from one specimen sequenced in a study of blood T cell repertoires in COVID-19 (TCRdb year 2020). The library was prepared using the immunoSEQ multiplex PCR assay. Drawn from immuneACCESS, this table holds only the in-frame rearrangements with V and J called that TCRdb kept. Clones are partly lost; checked studies trace under half to an unresolved V gene and leave the rest unexplained. The sample has approximately 150,000 clones on record, over 75% of them singletons. Of the sample, roughly 10% falls within the top ten clones. Sequenced sample: peripheral blood. The receptors come from a man in his sixties with active or convalescent COVID-19.

The chain combines TRBV7-9 with TRBJ2-1; a possible D gene is TRBD2 (6 bases). Looked up from germline, CDR1 is SEHNR and CDR2 is FQNEAQ (reference sequence). This CDR3 spans 16 amino acids. The germline V and J ends were trimmed by 5 bases and 8 bases, with 22 bases remaining between them. The CDR3 loop reads CASSPWGDGALHEQFF. DNA of the CDR3: TGTGCCAGCAGCCCCTGGGGGGATGGGGCCTTGCATGAGCAGTTCTTC.

The chain combines TRBV19 with TRBJ1-5; D is perhaps TRBD1 (5 bases). V was pared by 5 bases and J by 2 bases, with 13 bases between. From germline, CDR1 is LNHDA and CDR2 SQIVND (reference sequence). The CDR3 is 15 residues long. CDR3 loop: CASSRQPWGNQPQHF. As DNA, the CDR3 is TGTGCCAGTAGTCGACAGCCTTGGGGCAATCAGCCCCAGCATTTT.

The J gene is TRBJ1-3, the V gene TRBV5-1, with TRBD1 matching over 7 bases. This CDR3 has 15 amino acids. Germline trimming cut 4 bases from V and 0 bases from J; bases unmatched to any gene: 4. In germline, CDR1 is SGHRS, CDR2 YFSETQ. The CDR3 DNA reads as TGCGCCAGCAGCGCCCGGGACAGCTCTGGAAACACCATATATTTT. Residues: CASSARDSSGNTIYF.

This chain uses TRBV3-1 (or the pseudogene TRBV3-2) with TRBJ2-1, with 9 bases matching TRBD2. Trimming cost V 4 bases and J 10 bases; bases outside gene matches: 2. Germline-derived CDR1 and CDR2 are LGHDT and YNNKEL (reference sequence). The CDR3 runs to 12 residues. CDR3 sequence reads: CASSLREGEQFF. CDR3 coding DNA: TGTGCCAGCAGCCTGCGGGAGGGCGAGCAGTTCTTC.

This clone was observed a single time. This chain links TRBV19 with TRBJ1-5; 7 positions match TRBD1. V was pared by 3 bases and J by 3 bases, with 8 bases of the junction left unmatched. CDR3 size: 16 residues. Germline assignment: CDR1 LNHDA and CDR2 SQIVND (reference sequence). Here the CDR3 reads CASSIGRQGNNQPQHF. The CDR3 region has the DNA TGTGCCAGTAGTATTGGGAGACAGGGAAACAATCAGCCCCAGCATTTT.

The CDR3 here is CASSPRSSYNSPLHF. CDR3 DNA sequence: TGTGCCAGTAGCCCTCGGAGCTCCTATAATTCACCCCTCCACTTT. The chain employs TRBV19 and TRBJ1-6; no clear D gene. CDR1 is LNHDA and CDR2 is SQIVND in the germline V gene (reference sequence). Between the trimmed V and J ends, which lost 6 bases and 0 bases, there was a span of 9 bases. This CDR3 is 15 amino acids long. Together with reference TRBV19 and TRBJ1-6, the CDR3 gives the full variable domain: DGGITQSPKYLFRKEGQNVTLSCEQNLNHDAMYWYRQDPGQGLRLIYYSQIVNDFQKGDIAEGYSVSREKKESFPLTVTSAQKNPTAFYLCASSPRSSYNSPLHFGNGTRLTVT.

The V gene is TRBV2, the J gene TRBJ2-1, with D possibly matching TRBD2 (7 bases). V was clipped by 7 bases and J by 6 bases, with 19 bases between them. Germline assignment: CDR1 SNHLY and CDR2 FYNNEI. The CDR3 extends over 15 amino acids. The CDR3 loop is CASKRGTTLSNEQFF. In nucleotides, the CDR3 is TGTGCCAGCAAAAGGGGGACTACCCTAAGCAATGAGCAGTTCTTC.

The chain joins TRBV7-8 to TRBJ1-1; D call uncertain. Trimming cost V 5 bases and J 5 bases, with 9 bases left between them. CDR3 length equals 12 residues. Germline lookup yields CDR1 SGHVS and CDR2 FQNEAQ. The CDR3 reads CASSRGVTEAFF. CDR3 sequence (DNA): TGTGCCAGCAGCCGGGGAGTTACTGAAGCTTTCTTT.